A single sample is the source of the 8 T cell receptor beta chains below, sequenced in a study of beta chain features in type 1 diabetes listed by TCRdb under 2018. The study at large found these results: A moderate but significant shortening of TCRB CDR3 length was observed in type 1 diabetes patients in all four CD4+ subsets.

These receptors' targets are unknown. Library prep was done by the immunoSEQ multiplex PCR assay. The entire amount of isolated RNA was reverse transcribed using the High Capacity cDNA Reverse Transcription Kit, so the sequenced TCRB transcripts were expressed ones. TCRdb carries this immuneACCESS record with in-frame sequences only. Its versions omit some clonotypes, under half of them owing to an unresolved V gene in the studies checked, with the rest unexplained. Across this sample there are nearly 350,000 clones, with about a tenth seen only once. Roughly 1% of the sample is taken by the ten largest. The source material was central memory CD4+ T cells from blood. These receptors were collected from a man between 25 and 39 years old with type 1 diabetes.

This clone was detected a few times. V usage is TRBV11-2 and J usage is TRBJ2-2, with D possibly matching TRBD2 (6 bases). The germline gives CDR1 SGHAT, CDR2 FQNNGV. V was pared by 3 bases and J by 6 bases, with 11 bases between. The CDR3 is 14 amino acids. The CDR3 sequence is CASSFYASAGELFF. The CDR3 nucleotides are TGTGCCAGCAGCTTTTACGCTAGCGCCGGGGAGCTGTTTTTT. The full variable domain, rest sourced from reference TRBV11-2 and TRBJ2-2, is EAGVAQSPRYKIIEKRQSVAFWCNPISGHATLYWYQQILGQGPKLLIQFQNNGVVDDSQLPKDRFSAERLKGVDSTLKIQPAKLEDSAVYLCASSFYASAGELFFGEGSRLTVL.

This sequence joins TRBV19 and TRBJ2-5; the D gene could be TRBD1 or TRBD2 (5 bases each). This CDR3 comprises 14 residues. The germline V gene encodes CDR1 LNHDA and CDR2 SQIVND (reference sequence). V dropped 6 bases and J dropped 0 bases, with 11 bases sitting between them. CDR3 residues: CASSPGSHQETQYF. In DNA, the CDR3 is TGTGCCAGTAGCCCAGGGAGCCACCAAGAGACCCAGTACTTC.

This clone was seen only a few times. This could be a read error, since a much larger clone is one nucleotide away. The chain uses TRBV5-1 and TRBJ1-2; D uncertain. Germline V CDR1 and CDR2: SGHRS, YFSETQ. The CDR3 is 12 amino acids. The V gene lost 0 bases and the J gene lost 7 bases, with 7 bases spanning the gap. CDR3 bases: TGCGCCAGCAGCTTGGCGGAGTCTGGCTACACCTTC. This encodes CASSLAESGYTF.

The V call is TRBV7-9, the J call TRBJ1-6; no clear D gene. Trimming took 3 bases from V and 8 from J, leaving 5 bases between them. The germline gives CDR1 SEHNR, CDR2 FQNEAQ (reference sequence). The CDR3 is 12 amino acids. CDR3: CASSFGYSPLHF. The CDR3, as DNA: TGTGCCAGCAGCTTCGGATATTCACCCCTCCACTTT. Full variable domain (missing parts from reference TRBV7-9 and TRBJ1-6): DTGVSQNPRHKITKRGQNVTFRCDPISEHNRLYWYRQTLGQGPEFLTYFQNEAQLEKSRLLSDRFSAERPKGSFSTLEIQRTEQGDSAMYLCASSFGYSPLHFGNGTRLTVT.

This clone came up a few times. At one boundary the junction diverges from the germline segment, which might be a read error. The V call is TRBV7-9, the J call TRBJ2-1; possible D gene TRBD1, 6 bases. This CDR3 has 13 amino acids. The germline V gene has CDR1 SEHNR and CDR2 FQNEAQ (reference sequence). The CDR3 sequence is CASSLEGGMYAIF. The CDR3 bases are TGTGCCAGCAGCTTAGAAGGGGGTATGTATGCCATCTTC.

J is TRBJ2-2 and V is TRBV29-1, with D perhaps given as TRBD1 or TRBD2 (6 bases each). V lost 7 bases to trimming and J lost 4 bases, with 19 bases between them. The CDR3 consists of 15 residues. CDR1 is SQVTM and CDR2 is ANQGSEA in the germline V gene. CDR3 DNA: TGCAGCGCGCGGGAAGGGGGGCGCAGCACCGGGGAGCTGTTTTTT. It specifies CSAREGGRSTGELFF.

This clone occurred a few times. J is TRBJ2-3 and V is TRBV9, with 7 bases matching TRBD2. CDR1 is SGDLS and CDR2 is YYNGEE in the germline V gene. The CDR3 loop spans 15 amino acids. Trimming removed 4 bases from V and 0 bases from J; junction bases left unmatched: 5. CDR3 amino acids: CASSSPGGSTDTQYF. In DNA form, the CDR3 reads TGTGCCAGCAGCTCCCCCGGGGGGAGCACAGATACGCAGTATTTT. The full variable domain, rest sourced from reference TRBV9 and TRBJ2-3, is DSGVTQTPKHLITATGQRVTLRCSPRSGDLSVYWYQQSLDQGLQFLIQYYNGEERAKGNILERFSAQQFPDLHSELNLSSLELGDSALYFCASSSPGGSTDTQYFGPGTRLTVL.

This clone was seen once. CDR3 DNA: TGTGCCAGCAGTTTAAGGATCGGGACAGTCCTACGCGAGCAGTACTTC. The encoded protein is CASSLRIGTVLREQYF. This sequence joins TRBV28 and TRBJ2-7; 7 bases agree with TRBD1. The germline V gene has CDR1 MDHEN and CDR2 SYDVKM. J lost 6 bases, V lost 2 bases, and 13 bases had no gene match. This CDR3 is built from 16 residues. The full variable domain, in which reference TRBV28 and TRBJ2-7 provide the parts outside the CDR3, is DVKVTQSSRYLVKRTGEKVFLECVQDMDHENMFWYRQDPGLGLRLIYFSYDVKMKEKGDIPEGYSVSREKKERFSLILESASTNQTSMYLCASSLRIGTVLREQYFGPGTRLTVT.